This T cell receptor beta chain stems from a study of CD8 T cell repertoires and HIV-1 epitope variants. Study background: Each of Twenty-five Gag and Nef epitope peptides stimulated a separate culture. An uncultured baseline aliquot held 1M T cells.

The table came from immunoSEQ multiplex PCR; TCRdb's copy has only in-frame clones and leaves some out. The sample carries 1,100 or so clones, over 55% recorded once. Trimming took 3 bases from V and 4 from J, leaving 4 bases between them. Looked up from germline, CDR1 is SQVTM and CDR2 is ANQGSEA. The CDR3 has 11 residues. A note on this clone: Its antigen is undetermined.

V is TRBV29-1 and J is TRBJ1-3; D not certain. Sample: cultured CD8+ T cells derived from PBMCs. The sequence came from a male donor with HIV. CDR3 nucleotide sequence: TGCAGCGTTGAGGGGGGAAACACCATATATTTT. Translated: CSVEGGNTIYF. The full variable domain, its missing parts supplied by reference TRBV29-1 and TRBJ1-3, is SAVISQKPSRDICQRGTSLTIQCQVDSQVTMMFWYRQQPGQSLTLIATANQGSEATYESGFVIDKFPISRPNLTFSTLTVSNMSPEDSSIYLCSVEGGNTIYFGEGSWLTVV.